The 28 T cell receptor beta chains below were found in one sample sequenced in a study of control samples from healthy donors and cancer patients. Sequencing was performed with immunoSEQ multiplex PCR; in TCRdb, only in-frame clones are kept and a portion is missing. The sample shows about 89,000 clones, more than 75% of them seen only once. The sample was blood. Every receptor here comes from a woman aged 40 to 55 in good health.

The genes are TRBV15 and TRBJ2-7; maybe TRBD2 (6 bases). CDR3 length equals 15 residues. V dropped 0 bases and J dropped 4 bases, with 13 bases sitting between them. Per germline, CDR1 LNHNV and CDR2 YYDKDF (reference sequence). The CDR3 DNA reads as TGTGCCACCAGCAGAGATCGGGGGTTCGGATACGAGCAGTACTTC. Amino acid sequence: CATSRDRGFGYEQYF.

The gene calls are TRBV4-1 and TRBJ2-7, with 7 bases lining up with TRBD1. Trimming took 4 bases from V and 5 from J; bases not matched to a gene: 8. Germline assignment: CDR1 MGHRA and CDR2 YSYEKL. The CDR3 length is 14 residues. The CDR3 DNA reads as TGCGCCAGCAGCCTGATACAGGGGCCCCACGAGCAGTACTTC. Residues: CASSLIQGPHEQYF.

The rearrangement uses TRBV5-1 and TRBJ2-7, with 10 bases fitting TRBD1. The CDR3 loop spans 12 amino acids. V was clipped by 6 bases and J by 6 bases; unmatched bases: 3. Germline-derived CDR1 and CDR2 are SGHRS and YFSETQ. The CDR3 spells CASTRTGGEQYF. The CDR3, as DNA: TGCGCCAGCACCAGGACAGGGGGCGAGCAGTACTTC. Combining the CDR3 with reference TRBV5-1 and TRBJ2-7 gives the whole variable domain KAGVTQTPRYLIKTRGQQVTLSCSPISGHRSVSWYQQTPGQGLQFLFEYFSETQRNKGNFPGRFSGRQFSNSRSEMNVSTLELGDSALYLCASTRTGGEQYFGPGTRLTVT.

The chain employs TRBV25-1 and TRBJ2-7; the D gene is possibly TRBD2 (6 bases). The CDR3 totals 16 residues. Trimming shortened V by 0 bases and J by 3 bases, and 15 bases separated the two germline ends. Germline CDR1 is MGHDK and CDR2 is SYGVNS. The CDR3 sequence: CASSEYSGKMIYEQYF. DNA for the CDR3: TGTGCCAGCAGTGAATATAGCGGCAAAATGATCTACGAGCAGTACTTC.

This clone was counted a single time. This sequence joins TRBV6-5 and TRBJ1-4; TRBD1 might be the D (5 bases). This CDR3 is built from 14 residues. The V end lost 0 bases, the J end lost 8 bases, and 10 bases lay between the germline ends. CDR1 and CDR2 (germline): MNHEY, SVGAGI. In DNA form, the CDR3 reads TGTGCCAGCAGTTACTCCGCAGGGAGGGAAAAACTGTTTTTT. Residues: CASSYSAGREKLFF.

The rearrangement joins TRBV6-6 to TRBJ1-6, with D uncertain. The CDR3 is 13 residues long. Germline V gives CDR1 MNHNY, CDR2 SVGAGI (reference sequence). V was trimmed by 4 bases and J by 5 bases, leaving 6 bases between them. CDR3 sequence (DNA): TGTGCCAGCAGTTTAAGCGATAATTCACCCCTCCACTTT. Protein: CASSLSDNSPLHF.

This rearrangement joins TRBV30 to TRBJ2-7; possibly TRBD1 for D (6 bases). The CDR3 extends over 14 amino acids. Germline V CDR1 and CDR2: GTSNPN, SVGIG (reference sequence). V was pared by 0 bases and J by 2 bases, with 11 bases between. The DNA of the CDR3 is TGTGCCTGGAGTGTACTGGGGGCAGCCTACGAGCAGTACTTC. Translating it yields CAWSVLGAAYEQYF.

The V gene is TRBV24-1, the J gene TRBJ1-5, with D maybe TRBD1 (5 bases). Germline CDR1 KGHDR, CDR2 SFDVKD. Trimming removed 5 bases at V and 9 bases at J, with 16 bases between. This CDR3 region has 14 residues. This CDR3 reads CATSVGGTQGPQHF. Written as DNA, the CDR3 is TGTGCCACCAGTGTAGGCGGAACCCAGGGGCCCCAGCATTTT.

The chain uses TRBV30 and TRBJ1-1; the D is unclear. The CDR3 is 13 residues long. Trimming removed 3 bases from V and 4 bases from J, with 12 bases in between. Germline V gene lookup returns CDR1 GTSNPN and CDR2 SVGIG (reference sequence). The CDR3 DNA sequence: TGTGCCTGGAGAACCCCGGGTGGCACTGAAGCTTTCTTT. It yields the protein CAWRTPGGTEAFF.

A few counts support this clone. The chain's CDR3 is CASTKGTDSNQPQHF. The CDR3 nucleotides are TGTGCCAGCACCAAGGGGACAGATAGCAATCAGCCCCAGCATTTT. V usage is TRBV6-6 and J usage is TRBJ1-5, with 7 bases aligning to TRBD1. Germline V gene data show CDR1 as MNHNY and CDR2 as SVGAGI (reference sequence). The J segment lost 0 bases and the V segment lost 7 bases, leaving 6 bases of the junction unmatched. This CDR3 region has 15 residues.

V and J are TRBV6-5 and TRBJ2-7; weak D call: TRBD1 (6 bases). The CDR3 spans 16 residues. V was clipped by 2 bases and J by 3 bases, with 17 bases between them. Germline-derived CDR1 and CDR2 are MNHEY and SVGAGI. In DNA form, the CDR3 reads TGTGCCAGCAGTTACAGGGGCCAGGGGTGGTTCTACGAGCAGTACTTC. Protein sequence: CASSYRGQGWFYEQYF.

The CDR3 DNA is TGTGCCAGCAGCAAAGCATCCCCCCGTGGGGGCTATGGCTACACCTTC. Protein: CASSKASPRGGYGYTF. The chain carries TRBV21-1 and TRBJ1-2. TRBV21-1 is a recognized pseudogene. The CDR3 is 16 residues long.

This rearrangement joins TRBV18 to TRBJ2-3; the match to TRBD2 covers 14 bases. The CDR3 is 18 amino acids. Trimming took 3 bases from V and 6 from J; bases not matched to a gene: 11. Germline V CDR1 and CDR2: KGHSH, LQKENI. The CDR3 spells CASSPGTSGGRRGDTQYF. The CDR3 DNA reads TGTGCCAGCTCACCTGGGACTAGCGGGGGCCGGCGGGGGGATACGCAGTATTTT. Full variable domain (outside the CDR3, taken from reference TRBV18 and TRBJ2-3): NAGVMQNPRHLVRRRGQEARLRCSPMKGHSHVYWYRQLPEEGLKFMVYLQKENIIDESGMPKERFSAEFPKEGPSILRIQQVVRGDSAAYFCASSPGTSGGRRGDTQYFGPGTRLTVL.

The rearrangement joins TRBV18 to TRBJ2-5; TRBD2 matches 10 bases. Germline V lookup: CDR1 KGHSH, CDR2 LQKENI. With V trimmed by 1 base and J by 2 bases, 16 bases remained unmatched. This CDR3 has 20 amino acids. CDR3 nucleotides: TGTGCCAGCTCACCACTAGCCCTAGCGGGGGCCCTTTCGGGACAAGAGACCCAGTACTTC. Protein: CASSPLALAGALSGQETQYF.

The chain carries TRBV6-6 and TRBJ1-5; D perhaps matches TRBD1 (5 bases). Trimming removed 4 bases at V and 6 bases at J, with 10 bases between. This CDR3 is 13 amino acids long. Germline CDR1 is MNHNY and CDR2 is SVGAGI (reference sequence). The CDR3 loop is CASSFGGGQPQHF. The CDR3 bases are TGTGCCAGCAGTTTTGGGGGAGGTCAGCCCCAGCATTTT.

The chain recombines TRBV6-2 or TRBV6-3 with TRBJ2-5; 7 bases match TRBD2. CDR1 and CDR2 (germline): MNHEY, SVGEGT. This CDR3 has 14 residues. With V trimmed by 3 bases and J by 2 bases, 3 bases remained unmatched. CDR3 region: CASSYGGVQETQYF. CDR3 bases: TGTGCCAGCAGTTATGGGGGGGTACAAGAGACCCAGTACTTC.

The genes are TRBV29-1 and TRBJ1-1; D is ambiguous. The CDR3 length is 15 residues. Trimming removed 7 bases from V and 3 bases from J, with 21 bases in between. Germline CDR1 is SQVTM and CDR2 is ANQGSEA. The CDR3 DNA follows: TGCAGCGCCGCCTTAGCTGGGTGGGCGGACACTGAAGCTTTCTTT. Residues: CSAALAGWADTEAFF.

Details on this clone: The identical CDR3 is also encoded by other nucleotide sequences in the sample. The rearrangement uses TRBV7-2 and TRBJ1-2; 7 nucleotides line up with TRBD1. The germline V gene has CDR1 SGHTA and CDR2 FQGNSA. V trimming: 5 bases; J trimming: 6 bases; junction bases outside the gene matches: 6. The CDR3 spans 13 residues. The CDR3 DNA reads as TGTGCCAGCAGCCCTGACAGGGAGGATGGCTACACCTTC. Its translation is CASSPDREDGYTF.

The chain uses TRBV7-2 and TRBJ2-1; 8 nucleotides match TRBD1. The CDR3 loop spans 14 amino acids. Trimming at V came to 2 bases and at J to 4 bases, leaving 1 base not matched to a gene. CDR1 and CDR2 from the germline V gene are SGHTA and FQGNSA. Here the CDR3 reads CASSLQGAYNEQFF. Written as DNA, the CDR3 is TGTGCCAGCAGCTTACAGGGGGCATACAATGAGCAGTTCTTC.

This clone was found a few times. The chain is built from TRBV6-2 or TRBV6-3 and TRBJ2-1, with D perhaps assigned TRBD1 or TRBD2 (5 bases each). This CDR3 spans 16 amino acids. CDR1 MNHEY and CDR2 SVGEGT come from the germline V gene. Trimming took 4 bases from V and 0 from J, leaving 13 bases between them. This CDR3 reads CASSSGTTHSYNEQFF. CDR3 sequence (DNA): TGTGCCAGCAGTTCCGGGACGACTCACTCCTACAATGAGCAGTTCTTC.

The V call is TRBV4-3, the J call TRBJ1-2; D may be TRBD1 (5 bases). Trimming cost V 0 bases and J 6 bases, with 11 bases left between them. Germline V gene sequence: CDR1 LGHNA, CDR2 YSLEER. The length of the CDR3 is 14 residues. Here the CDR3 reads CASSQEQAYDGYTF. CDR3 coding DNA: TGCGCCAGCAGCCAAGAACAGGCCTACGATGGCTACACCTTC.

This clone appeared a single time. The gene calls are TRBV7-6 and TRBJ2-7; 9 positions agree with TRBD2. J was trimmed by 2 bases and V by 1 base; bases with no gene match: 0. Looked up from germline, CDR1 is SGHVS and CDR2 is FNYEAQ. This CDR3 has 14 residues. CDR3 amino acids: CASSLGGGAYEQYF. DNA of the CDR3: TGTGCCAGCAGCTTAGGCGGGGGGGCCTACGAGCAGTACTTC.

The rearrangement links TRBV7-2 to TRBJ2-7, with D possibly TRBD2 on 6 matching bases. The germline V gene encodes CDR1 SGHTA and CDR2 FQGNSA. V was clipped by 5 bases and J by 6 bases, with 14 bases between them. The CDR3 sequence is 13 residues long. CDR3 in DNA: TGTGCCAGCAGCGCGGGGTCCCCGGGCGAGCAGTACTTC. Translated: CASSAGSPGEQYF.

V and J are TRBV20-1 and TRBJ2-7; no clear D. Germline V CDR1 and CDR2: DFQATT, SNEGSKA (reference sequence). The V end was cut by 5 bases, the J end by 6 bases, with 8 bases between. The CDR3 sequence is 10 residues long. The DNA for the CDR3 is TGCAGTGCTGTTAGAGGCGAGCAGTACTTC. Amino acid sequence: CSAVRGEQYF.

The chain employs TRBV5-1 and TRBJ1-6; possible D gene TRBD1, 6 bases. V was pared by 5 bases and J by 5 bases, with 17 bases between. Germline V gives CDR1 SGHRS, CDR2 YFSETQ. The CDR3 loop spans 16 amino acids. The CDR3 loop reads CASSFTGTVDNSPLHF. The CDR3 DNA follows: TGCGCCAGCAGTTTCACAGGGACGGTCGATAATTCACCCCTCCACTTT.

The chain recombines TRBV18 with TRBJ2-1; D is unresolved. The germline V gene has CDR1 KGHSH and CDR2 LQKENI. Trimming removed 4 bases from V and 7 bases from J, with 14 bases in between. This CDR3 has 14 amino acids. The CDR3 loop reads CASSRLEFGNEQFF. In DNA, the CDR3 is TGTGCCAGCTCACGTTTGGAATTTGGGAATGAGCAGTTCTTC.

This sequence joins TRBV24-1 and TRBJ1-2; 8 bases are shared with TRBD1. The V gene's germline CDR1 is KGHDR and CDR2 SFDVKD. The CDR3 totals 13 residues. Losses at the gene ends were 3 bases for V and 6 bases for J; bases not matched to a gene: 2. CDR3 sequence reads: CATSDRQGNGYTF. The DNA of the CDR3 is TGTGCCACCAGTGATCGACAGGGGAATGGCTACACCTTC.

V gene TRBV27 combines with J gene TRBJ2-1; 7 positions agree with TRBD2. The CDR3 covers 16 residues. Germline V CDR1 and CDR2: MNHEY, SMNVEV (reference sequence). V lost 2 bases and J lost 0; bases outside the gene matches: 4. CDR3 DNA: TGTGCCAGCAGTTTACGCGGGGGTTCCTCCTACAATGAGCAGTTCTTC. The encoded protein is CASSLRGGSSYNEQFF.